This T cell receptor beta chain was observed in a study of blood T cell repertoires in COVID-19. Looking at the study overall: Material from acute and convalescent COVID-19 was sourced from the United States, Italy and Spain. From T cells, B-cell-depleted T cells, or PBMCs came the material, which was cDNA or gDNA.

Germline V gene lookup returns CDR1 SGHVS and CDR2 FQNEAQ. The CDR3 is 16 residues long. Losses at the gene ends were 4 bases for V and 5 bases for J; bases not matched to a gene: 8. In the source study's methods: Nucleated cell counts were estimated from reference gene primer amplification. Sequenced by immunoSEQ multiplex PCR; TCRdb stores in-frame clones only, minus some. D and trimming come from the DNA, and the V and J calls and clone size come from that table. This sample has 200,000 to 300,000 clones, with roughly 86% found just once. The J gene is TRBJ2-2, the V gene TRBV7-8, with 9 bases that match TRBD2. The TCR sequence derives from a man aged 45 to 65 with acute or convalescent COVID-19. The specimen sequenced was peripheral blood. This CDR3 reads CASSSPVAGATGELFF. In DNA form, the CDR3 reads TGTGCCAGCAGCTCACCTGTAGCGGGGGCAACCGGGGAGCTGTTTTTT.